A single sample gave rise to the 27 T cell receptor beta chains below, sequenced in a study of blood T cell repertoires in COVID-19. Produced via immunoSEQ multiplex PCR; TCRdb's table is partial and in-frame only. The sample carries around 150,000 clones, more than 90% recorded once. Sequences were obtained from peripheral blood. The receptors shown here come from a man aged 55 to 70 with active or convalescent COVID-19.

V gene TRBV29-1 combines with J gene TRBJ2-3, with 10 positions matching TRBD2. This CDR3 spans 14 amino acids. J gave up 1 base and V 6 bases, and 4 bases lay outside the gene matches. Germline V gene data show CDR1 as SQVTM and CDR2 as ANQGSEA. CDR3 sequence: CSVTGTSGTDTQYF. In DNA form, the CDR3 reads TGCAGCGTGACCGGGACTAGCGGCACAGATACGCAGTATTTT.

In nucleotides, the CDR3 is TGTGCCTGGAGTGTACTGGGACAGGGTAAGCAGTACTTC. The encoded protein is CAWSVLGQGKQYF. The chain couples TRBV30 to TRBJ2-7, with 9 bases matching TRBD1. The length of the CDR3 is 13 residues. The trim removed 0 bases at V and 8 bases at J, leaving 5 bases unmatched. Germline V gene data show CDR1 as GTSNPN and CDR2 as SVGIG (reference sequence).

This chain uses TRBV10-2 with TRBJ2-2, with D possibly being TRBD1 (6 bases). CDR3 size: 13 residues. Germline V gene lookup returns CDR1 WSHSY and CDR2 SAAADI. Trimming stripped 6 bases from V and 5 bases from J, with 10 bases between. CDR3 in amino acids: CASRLQGTGELFF. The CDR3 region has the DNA TGCGCCAGCAGACTACAGGGAACCGGGGAGCTGTTTTTT.

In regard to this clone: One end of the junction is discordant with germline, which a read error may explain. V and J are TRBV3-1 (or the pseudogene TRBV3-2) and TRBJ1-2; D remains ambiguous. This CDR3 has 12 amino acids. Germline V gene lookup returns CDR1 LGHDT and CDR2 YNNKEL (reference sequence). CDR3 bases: TGTGCCAGCAGCCAAACTAACAATGGCTACACCTTC. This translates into CASSQTNNGYTF.

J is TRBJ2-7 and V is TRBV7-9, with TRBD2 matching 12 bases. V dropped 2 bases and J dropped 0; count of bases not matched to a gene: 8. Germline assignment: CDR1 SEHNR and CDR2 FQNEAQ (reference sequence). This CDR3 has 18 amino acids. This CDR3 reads CASSLKPTTSGSSYEQYF. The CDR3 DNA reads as TGTGCCAGCAGCTTAAAACCAACGACTAGCGGGAGCTCCTACGAGCAGTACTTC.

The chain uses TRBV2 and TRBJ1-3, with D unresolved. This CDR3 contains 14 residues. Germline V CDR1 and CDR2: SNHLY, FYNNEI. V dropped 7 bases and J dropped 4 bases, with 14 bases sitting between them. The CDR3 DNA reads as TGTGCCAGCAACGGTCCCCTAGGAGGAAACACCATATATTTT. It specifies CASNGPLGGNTIYF.

The DNA for the CDR3 is TGTGCCAGCAGTTACTCGGGGACAGCCGATGGCTACACCTTC. Encoded protein: CASSYSGTADGYTF. The chain is built from TRBV6-5 and TRBJ1-2; TRBD1 aligns across 7 bases. V shed 0 bases, J shed 6 bases, and the junction held 4 bases outside the gene matches. The length of the CDR3 is 14 residues. Germline values: CDR1 MNHEY, CDR2 SVGAGI.

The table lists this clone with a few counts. The CDR3 bases are TGTGCCAGTAGACAGAACACTGAAGCTTTCTTT. Amino acids: CASRQNTEAFF. V and J are TRBV6-5 and TRBJ1-1; D remains ambiguous. In germline, CDR1 is MNHEY, CDR2 SVGAGI. The V gene lost 9 bases and the J gene lost 1 base, with 6 bases spanning the gap. CDR3 length: 11 residues.

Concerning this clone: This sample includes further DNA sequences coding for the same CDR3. DNA of the CDR3: TGCAGCGTTGTTAGGGGCACTGAAGCTTTCTTT. It translates to CSVVRGTEAFF. The chain combines TRBV29-1 with TRBJ1-1; possible D gene TRBD1, 5 bases. CDR1 is SQVTM, CDR2 ANQGSEA, per germline. Trimming cost V 4 bases and J 4 bases, with 7 bases left between them. This CDR3 has 11 amino acids.

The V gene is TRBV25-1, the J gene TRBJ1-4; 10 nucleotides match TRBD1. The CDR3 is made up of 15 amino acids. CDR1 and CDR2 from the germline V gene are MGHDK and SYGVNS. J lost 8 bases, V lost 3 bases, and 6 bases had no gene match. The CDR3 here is CASSDYGTGEEKLFF. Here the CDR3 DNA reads TGTGCCAGCAGTGACTATGGGACAGGGGAGGAAAAACTGTTTTTT.

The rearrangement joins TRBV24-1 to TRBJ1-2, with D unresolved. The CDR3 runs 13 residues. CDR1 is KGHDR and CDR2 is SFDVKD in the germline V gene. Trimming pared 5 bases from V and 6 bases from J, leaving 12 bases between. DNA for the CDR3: TGTGCCACCAGTGGGGGAGGGTCGGATGGCTACACCTTC. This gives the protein CATSGGGSDGYTF.

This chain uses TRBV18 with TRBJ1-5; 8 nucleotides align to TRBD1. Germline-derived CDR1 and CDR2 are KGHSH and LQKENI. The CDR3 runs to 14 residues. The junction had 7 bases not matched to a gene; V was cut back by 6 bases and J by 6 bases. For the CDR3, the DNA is TGTGCCAGCTCCTTGGACAGGGTCGGTCAGCCCCAGCATTTT. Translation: CASSLDRVGQPQHF.

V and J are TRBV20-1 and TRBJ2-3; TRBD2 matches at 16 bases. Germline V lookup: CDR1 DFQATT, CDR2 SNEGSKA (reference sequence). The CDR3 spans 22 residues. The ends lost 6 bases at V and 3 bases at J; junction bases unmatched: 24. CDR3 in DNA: TGCAGTGCCAGTTCCGACTCCGGGACTAGCGGGAGGGCCGGGGTTGAGACAGATACGCAGTATTTT. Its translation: CSASSDSGTSGRAGVETDTQYF.

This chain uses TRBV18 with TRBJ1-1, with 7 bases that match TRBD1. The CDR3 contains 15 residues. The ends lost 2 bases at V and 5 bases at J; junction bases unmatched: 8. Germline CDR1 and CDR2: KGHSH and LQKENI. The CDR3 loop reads CASSPDMTGRTEAFF. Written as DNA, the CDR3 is TGTGCCAGCTCACCAGATATGACAGGGCGGACTGAAGCTTTCTTT.

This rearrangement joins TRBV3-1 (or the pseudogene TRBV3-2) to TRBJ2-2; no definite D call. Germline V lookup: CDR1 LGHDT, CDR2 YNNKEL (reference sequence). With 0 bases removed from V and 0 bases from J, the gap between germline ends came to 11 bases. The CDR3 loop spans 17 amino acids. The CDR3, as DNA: TGTGCCAGCAGCCAAGACAATTTGCGTCCGAACACCGGGGAGCTGTTTTTT. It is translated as CASSQDNLRPNTGELFF.

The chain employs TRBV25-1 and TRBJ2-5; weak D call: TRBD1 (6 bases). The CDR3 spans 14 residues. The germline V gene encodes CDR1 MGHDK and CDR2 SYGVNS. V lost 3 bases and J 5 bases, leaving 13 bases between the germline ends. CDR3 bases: TGTGCCAGCAGTGATTACAGGGTGCGGGAGACCCAGTACTTC. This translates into CASSDYRVRETQYF.

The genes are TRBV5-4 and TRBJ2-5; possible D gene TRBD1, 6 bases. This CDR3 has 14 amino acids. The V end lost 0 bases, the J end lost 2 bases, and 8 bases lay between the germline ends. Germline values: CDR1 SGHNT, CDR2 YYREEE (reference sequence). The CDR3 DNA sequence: TGTGCCAGCAGCTTGGCAGGGGCGCAAGAGACCCAGTACTTC. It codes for CASSLAGAQETQYF.

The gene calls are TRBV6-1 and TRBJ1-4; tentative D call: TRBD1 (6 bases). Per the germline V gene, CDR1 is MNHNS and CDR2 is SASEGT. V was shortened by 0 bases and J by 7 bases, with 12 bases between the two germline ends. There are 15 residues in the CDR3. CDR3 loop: CASSEARGFSEKLFF. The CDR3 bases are TGTGCCAGCAGTGAAGCGAGGGGGTTTTCTGAAAAACTGTTTTTT.

CDR3 coding DNA: TGTGCCAGCAGCTTGAGGAGCCTGAGCAATCAGCCCCAGCATTTT. This encodes CASSLRSLSNQPQHF. V usage is TRBV5-6 and J usage is TRBJ1-5, with D uncertain. The ends were cut back, 1 base at V and 1 base at J, with 9 bases in the middle. There are 15 residues in the CDR3. Germline CDR1 and CDR2: SGHDT and YYEEEE.

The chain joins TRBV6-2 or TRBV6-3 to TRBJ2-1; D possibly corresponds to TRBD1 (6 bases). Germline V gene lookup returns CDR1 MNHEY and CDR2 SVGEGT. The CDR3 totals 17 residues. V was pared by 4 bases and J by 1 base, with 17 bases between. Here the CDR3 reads CASSFRQAINSYNEQFF. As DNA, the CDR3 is TGTGCCAGCAGTTTTAGACAGGCGATAAATTCCTACAATGAGCAGTTCTTC.

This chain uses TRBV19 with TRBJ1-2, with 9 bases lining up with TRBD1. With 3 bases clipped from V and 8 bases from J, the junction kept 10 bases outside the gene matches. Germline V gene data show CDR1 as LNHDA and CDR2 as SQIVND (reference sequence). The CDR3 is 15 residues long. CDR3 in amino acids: CASSIPGTGMVGYTF. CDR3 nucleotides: TGTGCCAGTAGTATTCCCGGGACAGGGATGGTAGGCTACACCTTC.

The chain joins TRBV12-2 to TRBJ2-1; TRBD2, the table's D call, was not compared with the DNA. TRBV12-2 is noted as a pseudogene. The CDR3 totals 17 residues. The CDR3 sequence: CASRLASGRVAYNEQFF. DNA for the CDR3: TGTGCAAGTCGCTTAGCTAGCGGGAGGGTCGCCTACAATGAGCAGTTCTTC.

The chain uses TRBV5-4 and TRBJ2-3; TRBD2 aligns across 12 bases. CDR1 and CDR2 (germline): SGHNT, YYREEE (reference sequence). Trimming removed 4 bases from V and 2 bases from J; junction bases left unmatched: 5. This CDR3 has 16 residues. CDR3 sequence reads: CASSQGLAGNTDTQYF. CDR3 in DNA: TGTGCCAGCAGCCAAGGACTAGCGGGGAACACAGATACGCAGTATTTT.

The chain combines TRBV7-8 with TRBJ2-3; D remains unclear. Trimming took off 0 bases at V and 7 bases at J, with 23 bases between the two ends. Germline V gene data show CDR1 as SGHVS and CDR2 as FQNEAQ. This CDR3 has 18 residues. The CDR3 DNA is TGTGCCAGCAGCTTAGCTTATGTCTCTTCCCCAGTGCTCAATACGCAGTATTTT. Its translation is CASSLAYVSSPVLNTQYF.

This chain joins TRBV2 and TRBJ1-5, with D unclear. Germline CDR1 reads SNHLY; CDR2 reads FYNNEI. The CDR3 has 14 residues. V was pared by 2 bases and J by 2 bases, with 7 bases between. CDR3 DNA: TGTGCCAGCAGTGAATTCCAGGGCAATCAGCCCCAGCATTTT. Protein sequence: CASSEFQGNQPQHF.

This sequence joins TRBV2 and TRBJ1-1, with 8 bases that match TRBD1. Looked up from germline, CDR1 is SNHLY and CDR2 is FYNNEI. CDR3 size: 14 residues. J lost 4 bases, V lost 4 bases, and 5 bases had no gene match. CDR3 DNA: TGTGCCAGCAGTGGATCAGGGGGCGGCACTGAAGCTTTCTTT. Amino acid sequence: CASSGSGGGTEAFF.

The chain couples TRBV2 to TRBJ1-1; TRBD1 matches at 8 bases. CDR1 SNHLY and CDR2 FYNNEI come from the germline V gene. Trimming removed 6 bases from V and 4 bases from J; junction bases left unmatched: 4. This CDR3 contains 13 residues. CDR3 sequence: CASREDRVTEAFF. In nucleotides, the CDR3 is TGTGCCAGCAGAGAGGACAGGGTCACTGAAGCTTTCTTT.